What follows is one TCR beta chain and its context. V was trimmed by 1 base and J by 4 bases, leaving 10 bases between them. The CDR3 has 14 residues. Per germline, CDR1 SEHNR and CDR2 FQNEAQ (reference sequence). Under the authors' procedure: Reference gene primer amplification in the assay estimated nucleated cell counts. Only in-frame clones appear in the TCRdb table, and some are missing; sequencing was by immunoSEQ multiplex PCR. That table supplies the V and J calls and clone size; D and trimming were determined from the DNA. This sample has some 220,000 clones, with 75% to 85% found just once. These data originate in a study of blood T cell repertoires in COVID-19. Whole-study context: The study drew acute and convalescent COVID-19 samples from the United States, Italy and Spain. The analysed material was cDNA or gDNA that came from T cells, B-cell-depleted T cells, or PBMCs.

The sequence was collected from a human donor in a cohort sampled during active COVID-19. This chain joins TRBV7-9 and TRBJ1-2, with D possibly TRBD1 on 5 matching bases. The sample was peripheral blood. The CDR3 here is CASSLDRSSYGYTF. The CDR3 DNA is TGTGCCAGCAGCTTAGACAGGTCGAGCTATGGCTACACCTTC. The full variable domain, its missing parts supplied by reference TRBV7-9 and TRBJ1-2, is DTGVSQNPRHKITKRGQNVTFRCDPISEHNRLYWYRQTLGQGPEFLTYFQNEAQLEKSRLLSDRFSAERPKGSFSTLEIQRTEQGDSAMYLCASSLDRSSYGYTFGSGTRLTVV.